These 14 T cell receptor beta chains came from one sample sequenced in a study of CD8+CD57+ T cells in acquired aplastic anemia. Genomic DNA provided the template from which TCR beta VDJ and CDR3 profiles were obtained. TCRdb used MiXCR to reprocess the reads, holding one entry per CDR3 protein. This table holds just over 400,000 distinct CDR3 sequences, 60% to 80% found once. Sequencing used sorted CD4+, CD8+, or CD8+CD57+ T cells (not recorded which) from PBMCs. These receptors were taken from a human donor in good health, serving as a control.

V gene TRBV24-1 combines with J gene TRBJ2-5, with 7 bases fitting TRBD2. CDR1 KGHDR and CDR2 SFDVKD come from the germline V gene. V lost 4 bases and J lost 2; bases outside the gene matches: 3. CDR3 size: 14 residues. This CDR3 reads CATSDAGGQETQYF. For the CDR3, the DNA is TGTGCCACCAGTGACGCCGGGGGGCAAGAGACCCAGTACTTC.

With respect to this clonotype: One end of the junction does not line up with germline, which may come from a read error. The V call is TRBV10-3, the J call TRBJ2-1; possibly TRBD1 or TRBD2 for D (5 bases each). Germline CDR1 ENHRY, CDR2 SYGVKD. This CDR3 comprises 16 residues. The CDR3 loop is CAISESASSSQTELYF. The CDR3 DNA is TGTGCCATCAGTGAGTCAGCTAGCAGCTCCCAGACAGAGCTGTACTTC.

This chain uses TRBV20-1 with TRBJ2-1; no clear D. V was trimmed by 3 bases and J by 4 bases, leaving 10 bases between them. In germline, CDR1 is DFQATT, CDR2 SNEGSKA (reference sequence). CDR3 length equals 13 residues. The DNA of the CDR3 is TGCAGTGCTAGGGCCCTTGGTTACAATGAGCAGTTCTTC. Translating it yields CSARALGYNEQFF.

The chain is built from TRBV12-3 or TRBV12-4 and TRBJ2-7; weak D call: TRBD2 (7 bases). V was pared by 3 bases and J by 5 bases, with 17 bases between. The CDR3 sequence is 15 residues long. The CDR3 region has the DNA TGTGCCAGCAGTTTGGGGGGGCAGGCGCTGCACGAGCAGTACTTC. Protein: CASSLGGQALHEQYF.

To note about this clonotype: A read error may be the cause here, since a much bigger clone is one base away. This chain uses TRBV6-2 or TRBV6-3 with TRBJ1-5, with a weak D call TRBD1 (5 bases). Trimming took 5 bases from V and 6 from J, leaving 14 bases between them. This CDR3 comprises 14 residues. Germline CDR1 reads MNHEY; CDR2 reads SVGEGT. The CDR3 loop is CASSDTTVSQPQHF. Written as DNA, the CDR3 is TGTGCCAGCAGTGACACGACAGTTAGTCAGCCCCAGCATTTT.

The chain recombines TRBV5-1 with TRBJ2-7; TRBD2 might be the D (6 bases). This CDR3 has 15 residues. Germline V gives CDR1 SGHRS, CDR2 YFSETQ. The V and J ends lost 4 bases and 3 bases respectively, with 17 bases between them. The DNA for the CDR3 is TGCGCCAGCAGCCCAGGCGGGGCCGGGAACTACGAGCAGTACTTC. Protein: CASSPGGAGNYEQYF.

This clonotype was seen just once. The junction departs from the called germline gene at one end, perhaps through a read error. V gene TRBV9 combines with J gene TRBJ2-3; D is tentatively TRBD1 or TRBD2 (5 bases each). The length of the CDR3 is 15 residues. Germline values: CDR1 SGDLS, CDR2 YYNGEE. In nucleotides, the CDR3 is TGTGCCAGCACCGCAAGCGGAACCAAGACAGCTACGCAGTATTTT. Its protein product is CASTASGTKTATQYF.

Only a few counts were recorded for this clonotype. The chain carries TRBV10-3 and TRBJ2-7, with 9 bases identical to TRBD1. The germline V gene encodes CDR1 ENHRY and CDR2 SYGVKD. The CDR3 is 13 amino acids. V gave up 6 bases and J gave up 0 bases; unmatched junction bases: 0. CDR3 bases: TGTGCCATCAGGGGACAGGGCTCCTACGAGCAGTACTTC. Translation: CAIRGQGSYEQYF.

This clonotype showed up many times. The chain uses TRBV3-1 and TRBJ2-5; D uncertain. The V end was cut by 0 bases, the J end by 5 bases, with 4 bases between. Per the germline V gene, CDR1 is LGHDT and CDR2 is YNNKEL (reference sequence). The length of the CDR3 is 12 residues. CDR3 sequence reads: CASSQDPETQYF. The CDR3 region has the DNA TGTGCCAGCAGCCAAGATCCGGAGACCCAGTACTTC.

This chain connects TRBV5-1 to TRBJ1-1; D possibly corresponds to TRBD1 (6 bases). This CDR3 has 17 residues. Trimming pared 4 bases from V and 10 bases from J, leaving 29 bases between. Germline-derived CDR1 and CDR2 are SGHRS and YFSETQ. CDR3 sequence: CASSVGGGSERSSVAFF. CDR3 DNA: TGCGCCAGCAGCGTAGGAGGGGGGTCTGAACGAAGCTCTGTAGCTTTCTTT. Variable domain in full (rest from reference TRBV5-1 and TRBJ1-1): KAGVTQTPRYLIKTRGQQVTLSCSPISGHRSVSWYQQTPGQGLQFLFEYFSETQRNKGNFPGRFSGRQFSNSRSEMNVSTLELGDSALYLCASSVGGGSERSSVAFFGQGTRLTVV.

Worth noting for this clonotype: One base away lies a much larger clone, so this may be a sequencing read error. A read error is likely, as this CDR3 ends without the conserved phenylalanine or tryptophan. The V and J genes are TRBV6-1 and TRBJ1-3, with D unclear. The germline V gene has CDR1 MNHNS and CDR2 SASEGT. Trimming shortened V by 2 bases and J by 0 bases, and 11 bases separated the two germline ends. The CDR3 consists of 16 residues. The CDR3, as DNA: TGTGCCAGCAGTGAATGGTTTAGGGTCTCTGGAAACACCATATATTCT. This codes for CASSEWFRVSGNTIYS.

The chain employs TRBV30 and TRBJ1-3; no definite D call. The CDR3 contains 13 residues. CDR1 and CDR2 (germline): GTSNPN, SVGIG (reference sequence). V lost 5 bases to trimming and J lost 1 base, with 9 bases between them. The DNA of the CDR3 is TGTGCCTGGGACGGGGAGTCTGGAAACACCATATATTTT. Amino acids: CAWDGESGNTIYF.

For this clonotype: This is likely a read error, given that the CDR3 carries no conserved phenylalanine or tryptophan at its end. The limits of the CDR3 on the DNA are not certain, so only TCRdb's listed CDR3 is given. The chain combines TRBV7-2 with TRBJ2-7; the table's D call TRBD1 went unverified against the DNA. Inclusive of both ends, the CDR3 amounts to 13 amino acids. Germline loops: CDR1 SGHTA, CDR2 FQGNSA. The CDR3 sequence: CASNLGGGPLHFC.

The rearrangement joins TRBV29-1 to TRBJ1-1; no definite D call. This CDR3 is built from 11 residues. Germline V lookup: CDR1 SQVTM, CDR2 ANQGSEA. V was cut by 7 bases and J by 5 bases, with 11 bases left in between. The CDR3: CSATSGTEAFF. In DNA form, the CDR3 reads TGCAGCGCGACGAGCGGTACTGAAGCTTTCTTT.